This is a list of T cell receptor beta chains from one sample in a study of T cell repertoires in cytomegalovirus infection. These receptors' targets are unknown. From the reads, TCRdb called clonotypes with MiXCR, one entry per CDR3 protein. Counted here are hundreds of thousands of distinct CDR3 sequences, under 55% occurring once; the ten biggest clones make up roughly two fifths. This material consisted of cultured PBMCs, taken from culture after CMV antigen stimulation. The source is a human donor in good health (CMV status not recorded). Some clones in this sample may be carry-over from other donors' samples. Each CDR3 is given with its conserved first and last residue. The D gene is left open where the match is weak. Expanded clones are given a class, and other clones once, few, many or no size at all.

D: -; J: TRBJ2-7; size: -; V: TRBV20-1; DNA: TGCAGTGCGGTTCCCCCCGGGACATTCGACTACGAGCAGTACTTC; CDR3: CSAVPPGTFDYEQYF
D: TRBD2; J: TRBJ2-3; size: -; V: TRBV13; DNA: TGCGCCAGCAGATACGTAGCGGGCAGCACAGATACGCAGTATTTT; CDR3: CASRYVAGSTDTQYF
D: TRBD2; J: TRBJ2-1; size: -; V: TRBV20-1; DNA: TGCAGTGCTTCGGGACTAGCGGGAGCCCTCTCCTACAATGAGCAGTTCTTC; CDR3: CSASGLAGALSYNEQFF
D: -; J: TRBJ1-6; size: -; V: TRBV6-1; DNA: TGTGCCAGCGGGCCCGAGGGGGATTCACCCCTCCACTTT; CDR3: CASGPEGDSPLHF
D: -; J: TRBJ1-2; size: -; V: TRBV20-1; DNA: TGCAGTGCCCGGACAAACGCTAACTATGGCTACACCTTC; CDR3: CSARTNANYGYTF
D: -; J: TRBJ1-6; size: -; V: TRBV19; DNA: TGTGCCAGTAGTCCCATATGGGGGGTAAATTCATCCCTCCACTTT; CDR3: CASSPIWGVNSSLHF
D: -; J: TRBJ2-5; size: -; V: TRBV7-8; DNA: TGTGCCAGCACCCTACGGAGGACAGGCGGGAAGACCCAGTACTTC; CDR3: CASTLRRTGGKTQYF
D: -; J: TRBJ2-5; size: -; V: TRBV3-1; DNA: TGTGCCAGCAGCCAATTCCCGGGACAGAGGGCGGGGGAGACCCAGTACTTC; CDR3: CASSQFPGQRAGETQYF
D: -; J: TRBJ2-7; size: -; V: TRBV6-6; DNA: TGTGCCAGCAGTTACTCGAGGGTCCAGTACTTC; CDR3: CASSYSRVQYF
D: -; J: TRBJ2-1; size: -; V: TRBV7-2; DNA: TGTGCCAGCAGCTTAGCCGGGGGGCCTCCAGGGATTGAGCAGTTCTTC; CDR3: CASSLAGGPPGIEQFF
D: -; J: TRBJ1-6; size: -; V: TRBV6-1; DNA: TGTGCCAGCGGTTACGACCTAGGGAATTCACCCCTCCACTTT; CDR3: CASGYDLGNSPLHF
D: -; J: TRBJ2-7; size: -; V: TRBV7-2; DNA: TGTGCCAGCAGCTTAAGAGAGAACGGCGCTTTTTCCTACGAGCAGTACTTC; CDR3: CASSLRENGAFSYEQYF
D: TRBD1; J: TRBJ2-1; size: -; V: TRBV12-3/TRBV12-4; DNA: TGTGCCAGCAGTTCCTGGACAGGGGCGAAGTTCTTC; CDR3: CASSSWTGAKFF
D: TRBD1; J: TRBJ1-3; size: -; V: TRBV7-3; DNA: TGTGCCAGCAGCCTAACTCGACAGGGCCGGGACACCATATATTTT; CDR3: CASSLTRQGRDTIYF
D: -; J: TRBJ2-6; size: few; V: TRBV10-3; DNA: TGTGCCATCAGTGAGTCCCGGACAGCTATGACCGGGGCCAACGTCCTGACTTTC; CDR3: CAISESRTAMTGANVLTF
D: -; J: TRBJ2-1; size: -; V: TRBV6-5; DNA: TGTGCCAGCAGCACCTCAGGGGCCCTCCAACTATCGGAGCAGTTCTTC; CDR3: CASSTSGALQLSEQFF
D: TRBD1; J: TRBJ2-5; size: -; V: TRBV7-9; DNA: TGTGCCAGCAGCATCTCACAGGGGCAAAAAGAGACCCAGTACTTC; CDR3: CASSISQGQKETQYF
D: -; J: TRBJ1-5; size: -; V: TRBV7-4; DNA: TGTGCCAGCAGCTTAATGGGAGGGGAACAGCCCCAGCATTTT; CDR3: CASSLMGGEQPQHF
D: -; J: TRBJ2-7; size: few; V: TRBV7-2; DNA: TGTGCCAGCAGCGTGGCCTACGAGCAGTACTTC; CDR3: CASSVAYEQYF
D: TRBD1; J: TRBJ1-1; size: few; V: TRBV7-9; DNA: TGTGCCAGCAGCTCAACAGGGGGGCGTACTGAAGCTTTCTTT; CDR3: CASSSTGGRTEAFF
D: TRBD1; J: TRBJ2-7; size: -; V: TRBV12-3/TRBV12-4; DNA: TGTGCCAGCAGCCCCCGGGACAGGCCGGAGCAGTACTTC; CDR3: CASSPRDRPEQYF
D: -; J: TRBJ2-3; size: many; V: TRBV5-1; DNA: TGCGCCAGCAGCTTGGACAGGGAAACAGATACGCAGTATTTT; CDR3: CASSLDRETDTQYF
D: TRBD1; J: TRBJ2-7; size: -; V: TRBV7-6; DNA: TGTGCCAGCAGCGCACGACAGGGGGCGGCTAGCGGACCCTCCTACGAGCAGTACTTC; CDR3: CASSARQGAASGPSYEQYF
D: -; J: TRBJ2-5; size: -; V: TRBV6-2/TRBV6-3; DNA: TGTGCCAGCAGTTCACACTTCCAAGAGACCCAGTACTTC; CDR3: CASSSHFQETQYF
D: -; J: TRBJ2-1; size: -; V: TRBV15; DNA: TGTGCCACCAGCAGAGATACGAGGGGGAATGAGCAGTTCTTC; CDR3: CATSRDTRGNEQFF
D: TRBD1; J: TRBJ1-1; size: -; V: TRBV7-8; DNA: TGTGCCAGCAGATCAACAGGGGGCCGGGGCACTGAAGCTTTCTTT; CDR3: CASRSTGGRGTEAFF
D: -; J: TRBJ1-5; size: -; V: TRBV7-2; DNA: TGTGCCAGCAGCTTTGGTGGGGGGGCGAATCAGCCCCAGCATTTT; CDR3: CASSFGGGANQPQHF
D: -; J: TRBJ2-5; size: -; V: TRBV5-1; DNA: TGCGCCAGCAGCTTGGGGCGGTCGTTGCAAGAGACCCAGTACTTC; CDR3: CASSLGRSLQETQYF
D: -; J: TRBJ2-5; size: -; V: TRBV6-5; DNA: TGTGCCAGCAGTGAAGAGGGCAGGGTTCGAGAGACCCAGTACTTC; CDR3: CASSEEGRVRETQYF
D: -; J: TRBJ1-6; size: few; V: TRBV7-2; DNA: TGTGCCATCCGGACAGTCGCCAGTTCACCCCTCCACTTT; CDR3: CAIRTVASSPLHF
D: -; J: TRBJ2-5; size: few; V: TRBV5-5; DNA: TGTGCCAGCAGCCTCCGTACAGGGTATCAAGAGACCCAGTACTTC; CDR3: CASSLRTGYQETQYF
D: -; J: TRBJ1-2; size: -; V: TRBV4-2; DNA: TGTGCCAGCAGCCAAGAGGGGGCGGGCAGAACCTATGGCTACACCTTC; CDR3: CASSQEGAGRTYGYTF
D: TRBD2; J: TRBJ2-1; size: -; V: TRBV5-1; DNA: TGCGCCAGCAGCTTGGTGGCTAGCGGGGGAGGTGAGCAGTTCTTC; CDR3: CASSLVASGGGEQFF
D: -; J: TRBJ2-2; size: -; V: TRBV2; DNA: TGTGCCAGCAGCGCATACCGGAACACCGGGGAGCTGTTTTTT; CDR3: CASSAYRNTGELFF
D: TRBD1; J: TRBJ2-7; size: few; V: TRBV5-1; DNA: TGCGCCAGCAGCGTTGGGACAGGGGTCATCTACGAGCAGTACTTC; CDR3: CASSVGTGVIYEQYF
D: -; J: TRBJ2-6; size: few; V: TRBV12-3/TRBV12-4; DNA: TGTGCCAGCAGTTCACGGAGGAGCTCTGGGGCCAACGTCCTGACTTTC; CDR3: CASSSRRSSGANVLTF
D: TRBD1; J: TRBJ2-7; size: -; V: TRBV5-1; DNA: TGCGCCAGCAGCCCAGGGACAGCTAACTACGAGCAGTACTTC; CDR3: CASSPGTANYEQYF
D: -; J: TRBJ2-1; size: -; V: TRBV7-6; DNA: TGTGCCGTACAGGCCTACAATGAGCAGTTCTTC; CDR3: CAVQAYNEQFF
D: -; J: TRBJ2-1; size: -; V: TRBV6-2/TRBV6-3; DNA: TGTGCCAGCAGTTATGGACGTTTTGGAGGGGTTGATGAGCAGTTCTTC; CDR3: CASSYGRFGGVDEQFF
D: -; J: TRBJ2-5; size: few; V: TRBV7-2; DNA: TGTGCCAGCAGCCTCGGAGGGGGGGCTCAGGAAGAGACCCAGTACTTC; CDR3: CASSLGGGAQEETQYF
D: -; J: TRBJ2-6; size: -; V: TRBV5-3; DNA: TGTGCCAGCAGCTTGGGATCGACAGTAATCTCTGGGGCCAACGTCCTGACTTTC; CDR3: CASSLGSTVISGANVLTF
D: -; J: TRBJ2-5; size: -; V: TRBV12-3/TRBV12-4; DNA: TGTGCCAGCAGTTACGGACTGGAGACCCAGTACTTC; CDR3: CASSYGLETQYF
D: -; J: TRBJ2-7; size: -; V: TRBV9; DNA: TGTGCCAGCAGCGGGGAAGGCTACGAGCAGTACTTC; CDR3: CASSGEGYEQYF
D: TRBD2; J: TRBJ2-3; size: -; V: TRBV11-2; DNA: TGTGCCAGCAGCTCCAACCTAGGACTAGCGGGGGGGCGCCGGGATACGCAGTATTTT; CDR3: CASSSNLGLAGGRRDTQYF
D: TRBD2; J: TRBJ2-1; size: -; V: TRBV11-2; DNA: TGTGCCAGCAGACCTTTTTTGGGGGGCCCTAGCGGGGGGAGGAACAATGAGCAGTTCTTC; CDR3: CASRPFLGGPSGGRNNEQFF
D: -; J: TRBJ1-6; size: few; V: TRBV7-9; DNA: TGTGCCAGCGGGACGTCTAATTCACCCCTCCACTTT; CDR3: CASGTSNSPLHF
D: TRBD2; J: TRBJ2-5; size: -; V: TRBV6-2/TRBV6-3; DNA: TGTGCCAGCAGTTTTCAACGGGAGGGTAAGACTGTGGGACAAGAGACCCAGTACTTC; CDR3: CASSFQREGKTVGQETQYF
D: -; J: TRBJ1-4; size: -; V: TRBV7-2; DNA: TGTGCCAGCAGCTTAGATTTTACGCGGTCAGGCGAAAAACTGTTTTTT; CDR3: CASSLDFTRSGEKLFF
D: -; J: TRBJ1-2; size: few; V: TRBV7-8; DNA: TGTGCCAGCTTGAAGGGGCAAGGCTATGGCTACACCTTC; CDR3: CASLKGQGYGYTF
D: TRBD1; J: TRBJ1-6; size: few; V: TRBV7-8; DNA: TGTGCCAGCAGCTTAAGGCCCCAGGGGGGCTCACCCCTCCACTTT; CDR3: CASSLRPQGGSPLHF
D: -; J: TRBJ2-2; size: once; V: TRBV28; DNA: TGTGCCAGCAGTTTTTCGGGTCTCTACGCCACCGGGGAGCTGTTTTTT; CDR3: CASSFSGLYATGELFF
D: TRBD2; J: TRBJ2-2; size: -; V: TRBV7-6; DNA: TGTGCCAGCAGATATAGCGGGAGCTCCGGGGAGCTGTTTTTT; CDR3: CASRYSGSSGELFF
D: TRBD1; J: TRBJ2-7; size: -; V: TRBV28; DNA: TGTGCCAGCAGTTTTCCCGACAGGGGATACGAGCAGTACTTC; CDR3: CASSFPDRGYEQYF
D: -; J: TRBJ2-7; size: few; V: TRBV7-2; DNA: TGTGCCAGCAGCCTTCCGGTTCTGAAGCAGTACTTC; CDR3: CASSLPVLKQYF
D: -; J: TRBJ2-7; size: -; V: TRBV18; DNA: TGTGCCAGCTCTCTCAAGATCTACGAGCAGTACTTC; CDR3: CASSLKIYEQYF
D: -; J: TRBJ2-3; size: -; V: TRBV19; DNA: TGTGCCAGTTCCAGAAACAGAAATCCCCCCGATACGCAGTATTTT; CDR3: CASSRNRNPPDTQYF